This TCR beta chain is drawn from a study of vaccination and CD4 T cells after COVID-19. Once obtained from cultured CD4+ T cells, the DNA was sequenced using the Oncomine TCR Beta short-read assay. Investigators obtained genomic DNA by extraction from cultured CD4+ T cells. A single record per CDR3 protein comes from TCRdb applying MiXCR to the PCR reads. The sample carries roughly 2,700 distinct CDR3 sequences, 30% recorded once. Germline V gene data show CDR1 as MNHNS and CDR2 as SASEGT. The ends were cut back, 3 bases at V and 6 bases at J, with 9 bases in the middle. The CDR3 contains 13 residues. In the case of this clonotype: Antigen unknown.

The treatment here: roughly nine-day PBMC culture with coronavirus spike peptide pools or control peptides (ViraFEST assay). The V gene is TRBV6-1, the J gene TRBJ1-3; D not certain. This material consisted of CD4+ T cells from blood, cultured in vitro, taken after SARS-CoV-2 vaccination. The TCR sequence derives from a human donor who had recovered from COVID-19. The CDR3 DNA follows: TGTGCCAGCAGTGATAATACGGCAAACACCATATATTTT. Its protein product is CASSDNTANTIYF.